The 21 T cell receptor beta chains below were found in one sample sequenced in a study of cytotoxic CD8 clonotypes in ibrutinib-treated CLL. Libraries were prepared by immunoSEQ multiplex PCR; TCRdb keeps only in-frame clonotypes and omits some of them. The sample holds some 140,000 clones, less than 95% seen once. The starting material was PBMCs, obtained after 12 months of ibrutinib treatment. All receptors come from a human donor with chronic lymphocytic leukemia.

V and J are TRBV7-2 and TRBJ2-5; D is tentatively TRBD1 or TRBD2 (5 bases each). V shed 0 bases and J shed 6 bases, with 17 bases lying between them. Germline V gives CDR1 SGHTA, CDR2 FQGNSA. This CDR3 has 16 amino acids. The CDR3 region is CASSLASGQGEKTQYF. The CDR3, as DNA: TGTGCCAGCAGCTTAGCATCGGGGCAGGGTGAAAAGACCCAGTACTTC.

The V call is TRBV5-1, the J call TRBJ1-4; D call uncertain. The germline gives CDR1 SGHRS, CDR2 YFSETQ. CDR3 length equals 14 residues. V lost 0 bases to trimming and J lost 2 bases, with 5 bases between them. The CDR3 loop reads CASSLERTNEKLFF. The CDR3 DNA reads TGCGCCAGCAGCTTGGAAAGGACTAATGAAAAACTGTTTTTT.

J is TRBJ2-7 and V is TRBV9, with D uncertain. This CDR3 spans 16 amino acids. With 0 bases removed from V and 0 bases from J, the gap between germline ends came to 13 bases. Germline loops: CDR1 SGDLS, CDR2 YYNGEE. DNA for the CDR3: TGTGCCAGCAGCGTAGACCCAACGAGAGACTCCTACGAGCAGTACTTC. It yields the protein CASSVDPTRDSYEQYF.

V and J are TRBV5-6 and TRBJ2-1; 11 bases are shared with TRBD2. V was pared by 4 bases and J by 0 bases, with 3 bases of the junction left unmatched. Looked up from germline, CDR1 is SGHDT and CDR2 is YYEEEE. This CDR3 contains 16 residues. The CDR3 here is CASSDTSGSSYNEQFF. CDR3 nucleotide sequence: TGTGCCAGCAGCGACACTAGCGGGAGCTCCTACAATGAGCAGTTCTTC.

This chain connects TRBV7-6 to TRBJ2-7, with D possibly being TRBD1 or TRBD2 (5 bases each). This CDR3 region has 14 residues. Trimming took 3 bases from V and 2 from J, leaving 11 bases between them. CDR1 and CDR2 (germline): SGHVS, FNYEAQ. The chain's CDR3 is CASSLTGPTYEQYF. In nucleotides, the CDR3 is TGTGCCAGCAGCTTGACGGGACCTACCTACGAGCAGTACTTC.

The V gene is TRBV27, the J gene TRBJ2-1, with 13 bases aligning to TRBD2. Trimming at V came to 6 bases and at J to 8 bases, leaving 10 bases not matched to a gene. CDR1 and CDR2 from the germline V gene are MNHEY and SMNVEV (reference sequence). The CDR3 is 16 residues long. The CDR3 nucleotides are TGTGCCAGCAGGTCACTAGCGGGAGGGCCTTTATATGAGCAGTTCTTC. Protein: CASRSLAGGPLYEQFF.

The chain combines TRBV7-5 with TRBJ2-1; whether TRBD2, the table's D call, matches the DNA was not checked. TRBV7-5 represents a pseudogene. The CDR3 is made up of 19 amino acids. As DNA, the CDR3 is TGTGCCAGAAGCTGGCCACTAGCGGGAGGGCCGTTGGTTTCTCATGAGCAGTTCTTC. Residues: CARSWPLAGGPLVSHEQFF.

This clone was recorded once. The chain combines TRBV28 with TRBJ1-2; 7 positions match TRBD1. Per the germline V gene, CDR1 is MDHEN and CDR2 is SYDVKM. The V gene end was trimmed by 9 bases and the J gene end by 3 bases; junction bases not matched to a gene: 7. This CDR3 contains 13 residues. In DNA form, the CDR3 reads TGTGCCAGTCGACAGGGAAATGACTATGGCTACACCTTC. Its protein is CASRQGNDYGYTF.

This chain connects TRBV10-1 to TRBJ2-3; 9 nucleotides match TRBD2. The CDR3 totals 15 residues. CDR1 WNHNN and CDR2 SYGVQD come from the germline V gene (reference sequence). Trimming removed 4 bases from V and 4 bases from J; junction bases left unmatched: 6. DNA for the CDR3: TGCGCCAGCAGTGCGGCGGGAGGGCCGCCAGATACGCAGTATTTT. This encodes CASSAAGGPPDTQYF.

The chain uses TRBV11-2 and TRBJ2-7; no reliable D call. Germline CDR1 is SGHAT and CDR2 is FQNNGV. The CDR3 covers 12 residues. Trimming pared 5 bases from V and 11 bases from J, leaving 16 bases between. The CDR3 is CASSLQSQVKYF. Here the CDR3 DNA reads TGTGCCAGCAGCCTTCAGTCCCAAGTGAAGTACTTC.

The sample holds one count of this clone. V gene TRBV18 combines with J gene TRBJ2-3; perhaps TRBD1 as D (6 bases). This CDR3 is 16 amino acids long. From germline, CDR1 is KGHSH and CDR2 LQKENI. V was trimmed by 3 bases and J by 4 bases, leaving 17 bases between them. The CDR3 DNA sequence: TGTGCCAGCTCACCCCCCGGACAGTTTTCTGCAGATACGCAGTATTTT. Amino acids: CASSPPGQFSADTQYF.

The chain's CDR3 is CASGRGLAGGPARETQYF. The CDR3 DNA follows: TGTGCTAGCGGCCGCGGCCTAGCGGGAGGGCCCGCCCGGGAGACCCAGTACTTC. This sequence joins TRBV7-7 and TRBJ2-5; 12 nucleotides agree with TRBD2. CDR3 length equals 18 residues. Germline V gene sequence: CDR1 SSHAT, CDR2 FNYEAQ (reference sequence).

The chain joins TRBV28 to TRBJ2-5, with 10 nucleotides matching TRBD1. The CDR3 consists of 15 residues. V shed 7 bases and J 1 base; nucleotides not matched to a gene: 6. Per germline, CDR1 MDHEN and CDR2 SYDVKM. The CDR3 loop reads CASIGTGEVQETQYF. CDR3 bases: TGTGCCAGCATAGGGACAGGGGAGGTCCAAGAGACCCAGTACTTC.

The chain recombines TRBV5-1 with TRBJ2-1; 11 positions match TRBD2. J was trimmed by 2 bases and V by 4 bases; bases with no gene match: 5. Germline-derived CDR1 and CDR2 are SGHRS and YFSETQ. The CDR3 totals 16 residues. The DNA of the CDR3 is TGCGCCAGCAGCAACGGACTAGCGGGCACCTACAATGAGCAGTTCTTC. Its protein product is CASSNGLAGTYNEQFF.

The V call is TRBV6-5, the J call TRBJ2-5, with D unclear. V was cut by 7 bases and J by 5 bases, with 11 bases left in between. Looked up from germline, CDR1 is MNHEY and CDR2 is SVGAGI. The CDR3 is made up of 12 amino acids. The CDR3 reads CASKSPQETQYF. The CDR3, as DNA: TGTGCCAGCAAGTCCCCCCAGGAGACCCAGTACTTC.

Here the CDR3 DNA reads TGTGCCAGCAGCCCATGGAACACTGAAGCTTTCTTT. Translating it yields CASSPWNTEAFF. The V and J genes are TRBV28 and TRBJ1-1; D is uncertain. This CDR3 is built from 12 residues. The germline V gene encodes CDR1 MDHEN and CDR2 SYDVKM. The V and J ends lost 6 bases and 1 base respectively, with 6 bases between them.

The V gene is TRBV25-1, the J gene TRBJ1-1, with D unclear. Trimming shortened V by 0 bases and J by 8 bases, and 19 bases separated the two germline ends. The germline V gene encodes CDR1 MGHDK and CDR2 SYGVNS. The CDR3 spans 16 residues. CDR3 DNA: TGTGCCAGCAGTGAATATAAATCCCCCTCTGTTAACGAAGCTTTCTTT. Translation gives CASSEYKSPSVNEAFF.

The chain combines TRBV6-6 with TRBJ1-5; TRBD1 matches 9 bases. This CDR3 region has 15 residues. Unmatched junction bases numbered 10, after V lost 6 bases and J lost 7 bases. The germline V gene has CDR1 MNHNY and CDR2 SVGAGI (reference sequence). The CDR3 region has the DNA TGTGCCAGCAGCCTCGGACAGGGGCAGCACCAGCCCCAGCATTTT. Residues: CASSLGQGQHQPQHF.

This clone showed up just once. V and J are TRBV27 and TRBJ1-5; D is unclear. The CDR3 spans 13 residues. The germline V gene encodes CDR1 MNHEY and CDR2 SMNVEV (reference sequence). The V gene lost 4 bases and the J gene lost 4 bases, with 8 bases spanning the gap. CDR3 protein: CASSSAGNQPQHF. For the CDR3, the DNA is TGTGCCAGCAGTTCGGCGGGAAATCAGCCCCAGCATTTT.

A remark on this clone: The same CDR3 arises from other DNA sequences in this sample as well. The CDR3 region is CASSLAGGPTDTQYF. CDR3 coding DNA: TGTGCCAGCAGCTTAGCGGGAGGGCCCACAGATACGCAGTATTTT. The chain is built from TRBV7-3 and TRBJ2-3; 9 bases align to TRBD2. The CDR3 has 15 amino acids. The V gene end was trimmed by 2 bases and the J gene end by 2 bases; junction bases not matched to a gene: 2. Germline lookup yields CDR1 SGHTA and CDR2 FQGTGA.

This clone came up many times. The rearrangement uses TRBV6-6 and TRBJ2-7; possibly TRBD2 for D (6 bases). Germline V lookup: CDR1 MNHNY, CDR2 SVGAGI (reference sequence). CDR3 length equals 13 residues. The ends were cut back, 5 bases at V and 5 bases at J, with 13 bases in the middle. The DNA for the CDR3 is TGTGCCAGCAGTCTACAAACGGGGGACGAGCAGTACTTC. Encoded protein: CASSLQTGDEQYF.